A single sample is the source of the 7 T cell receptor beta chains below, sequenced in a study of T cells after yellow fever vaccination. TCRdb used MiXCR to reprocess the 5' RACE reads, holding one entry per CDR3 protein. Here the sample spans under 200,000 distinct CDR3 sequences, around 10% being singletons. The sample here was CD8+ T cells sorted from PBMCs, taken 15 days after the yellow fever booster vaccination. The source is a man younger than 30 who received the YFV17D yellow fever vaccine.

A few counts support this clonotype. The rearrangement joins TRBV29-1 to TRBJ2-3; TRBD1 matches 7 bases. CDR1 and CDR2 (germline): SQVTM, ANQGSEA. Losses at the gene ends were 1 base for V and 8 bases for J; bases not matched to a gene: 12. The CDR3 is 15 residues long. The CDR3 region is CSVEAVTGLGATQYF. In DNA form, the CDR3 reads TGCAGCGTTGAAGCCGTGACAGGGTTGGGAGCTACGCAGTATTTT.

This chain connects TRBV5-4 to TRBJ2-1, with 8 bases that match TRBD2. The V segment lost 4 bases and the J segment 0 bases; nucleotides outside the gene matches: 9. The CDR3 is 17 amino acids. CDR1 is SGHNT and CDR2 is YYREEE in the germline V gene (reference sequence). The CDR3 here is CASSLGLARSSYNEQFF. The CDR3 nucleotides are TGTGCCAGCAGCCTCGGACTAGCCCGTAGCTCCTACAATGAGCAGTTCTTC.

This clonotype was counted only a few times. J is TRBJ2-4 and V is TRBV12-3 or TRBV12-4, with TRBD1 as a possible D gene (6 bases). The CDR3 extends over 14 amino acids. V lost 6 bases and J 0 bases, leaving 9 bases between the germline ends. Here the CDR3 reads CASSPDRAKNIQYF. DNA for the CDR3: TGTGCCAGCAGCCCGGACAGAGCCAAAAACATTCAGTACTTC.

This clonotype has at least ten counts. The chain recombines TRBV4-1 with TRBJ2-5; the match to TRBD1 covers 7 bases. Unmatched junction bases numbered 9, after V lost 1 base and J lost 4 bases. CDR3 length: 16 amino acids. The V gene's germline CDR1 is MGHRA and CDR2 YSYEKL. CDR3 sequence: CASSQGIQGWRETQYF. CDR3 bases: TGCGCCAGCAGCCAAGGAATACAGGGGTGGAGAGAGACCCAGTACTTC.

This clonotype was counted many times. The chain uses TRBV27 and TRBJ2-2, with no clear D. The CDR3 is made up of 14 amino acids. Trimming left V 3 bases short and J 6 bases short, with 11 bases between. The V gene's germline CDR1 is MNHEY and CDR2 SMNVEV (reference sequence). CDR3 nucleotides: TGTGCCAGCAGTTTCTCCGCCGTGTCCGGGGAGCTGTTTTTT. This encodes CASSFSAVSGELFF.

The V call is TRBV27, the J call TRBJ2-7, with 9 bases that match TRBD1. V shed 3 bases and J 7 bases; nucleotides not matched to a gene: 4. The CDR3 length is 13 residues. Germline CDR1 and CDR2: MNHEY and SMNVEV (reference sequence). CDR3 DNA: TGTGCCAGCAGTTTCGGACAGGGGAAAGAGCAGTACTTC. It yields the protein CASSFGQGKEQYF.

This chain's CDR3 is CSARSDTQYF. The CDR3 nucleotides read TGCAGTGCGCGTTCCGATACGCAGTATTTT. The chain uses TRBV20-1 and TRBJ2-3; D unclear. The CDR3 length is 10 residues. Germline lookup yields CDR1 DFQATT and CDR2 SNEGSKA (reference sequence). V lost 6 bases and J 6 bases, leaving 7 bases between the germline ends.